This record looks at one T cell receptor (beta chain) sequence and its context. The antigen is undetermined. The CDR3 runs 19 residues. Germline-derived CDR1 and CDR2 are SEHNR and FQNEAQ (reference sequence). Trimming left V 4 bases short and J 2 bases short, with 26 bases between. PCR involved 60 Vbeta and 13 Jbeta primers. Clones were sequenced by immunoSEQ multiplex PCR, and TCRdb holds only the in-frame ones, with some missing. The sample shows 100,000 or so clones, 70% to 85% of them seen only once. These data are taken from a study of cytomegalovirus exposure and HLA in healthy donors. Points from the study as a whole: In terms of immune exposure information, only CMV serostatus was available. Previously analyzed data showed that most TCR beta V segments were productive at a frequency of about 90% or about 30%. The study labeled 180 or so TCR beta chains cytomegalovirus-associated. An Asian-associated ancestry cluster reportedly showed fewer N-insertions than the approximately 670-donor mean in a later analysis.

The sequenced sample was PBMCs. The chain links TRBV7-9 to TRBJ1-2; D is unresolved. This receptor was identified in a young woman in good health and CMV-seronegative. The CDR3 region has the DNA TGTGCCAGCAGCTCTACCCTACGTGGAGGGCGAACCCTCAACTATGGCTACACCTTC. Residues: CASSSTLRGGRTLNYGYTF.